This T cell receptor beta chain was captured by sequencing in a study of CD8 T cells in Susac syndrome. RNA totalling roughly 0.5 to 1 ug underwent reverse transcription with random hexamers. The method of amplification for TCR beta CDR3 was immunoSEQ multiplex PCR, covering 54 Vbeta and 13 Jbeta. Each CDR3 protein is one row after TCRdb ran MiXCR on the immunoSEQ multiplex PCR reads. The table shows hundreds of thousands of distinct CDR3 sequences, with 70% to 90% occurring only once. Peripheral blood CD8+ and CD4+ T cells were profiled by TCR beta sequencing. Trimming removed 1 base at V and 6 bases at J, with 9 bases between. Germline V gene sequence: CDR1 MDHEN, CDR2 SYDVKM. The CDR3 has 14 amino acids.

This clonotype was obtained from a human donor with multiple sclerosis. The source material was CD8+ T cells from PBMCs. The genes are TRBV28 and TRBJ2-2; D is tentatively TRBD1 or TRBD2 (6 bases each). This chain's CDR3 is CASSLLEGAGELFF. In nucleotides, the CDR3 is TGTGCCAGCAGTTTATTGGAGGGGGCCGGGGAGCTGTTTTTT.